The present entry profiles one T cell receptor beta chain with its context. With 0 bases removed from V and 6 bases from J, the gap between germline ends came to 13 bases. The CDR3 loop spans 15 amino acids. The V gene's germline CDR1 is SGHRS and CDR2 YFSETQ. These data originate in a study of blood T cell repertoires in COVID-19. Study details: The samples span acute and convalescent COVID-19 from the United States, Italy and Spain.

In the study's own analysis: Nucleated cell number was recorded as an estimate derived from reference gene primer amplification. Sequencing was performed with immunoSEQ multiplex PCR; in TCRdb, only in-frame clones are kept and a portion is missing. V and J calls and clone size follow that table, whereas D and trimming were derived from the DNA. Among some 66,000 clones listed, roughly 80% were seen once. The material sequenced was peripheral blood. The rearrangement joins TRBV5-1 to TRBJ2-1; tentatively, D is TRBD1 (7 bases). The TCR comes from a man aged 55 to 70 with acute or convalescent COVID-19. This chain's CDR3 is CASSLDPGGINEQFF. The CDR3 nucleotides are TGCGCCAGCAGCTTGGATCCAGGGGGGATCAATGAGCAGTTCTTC.